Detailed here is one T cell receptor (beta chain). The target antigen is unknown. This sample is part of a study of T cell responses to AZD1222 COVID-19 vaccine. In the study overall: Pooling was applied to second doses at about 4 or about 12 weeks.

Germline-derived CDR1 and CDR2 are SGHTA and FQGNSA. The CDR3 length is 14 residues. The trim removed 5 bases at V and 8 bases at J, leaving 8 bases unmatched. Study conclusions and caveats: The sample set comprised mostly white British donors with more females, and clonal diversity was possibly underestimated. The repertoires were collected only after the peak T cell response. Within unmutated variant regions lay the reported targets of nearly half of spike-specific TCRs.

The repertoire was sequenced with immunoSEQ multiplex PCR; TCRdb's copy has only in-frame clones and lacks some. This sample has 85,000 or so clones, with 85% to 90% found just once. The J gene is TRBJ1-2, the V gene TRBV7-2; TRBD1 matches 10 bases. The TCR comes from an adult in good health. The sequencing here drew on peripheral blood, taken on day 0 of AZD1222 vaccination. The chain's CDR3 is CASSVDRGPGGYTF. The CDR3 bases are TGTGCCAGCAGCGTCGACAGGGGGCCGGGAGGCTACACCTTC.